This T cell receptor beta chain was retrieved from a study of blood T cell repertoires in COVID-19. Across the whole study: The analysed material was cDNA or gDNA that came from T cells, B-cell-depleted T cells, or PBMCs.

Enrollees, roughly 18 to 89 years old, lived in 20 to 25 US areas. Recovered status in Cohort 3 required two negative PCRs, clearance, or symptom resolution. The CDR3 is made up of 13 amino acids. V was shortened by 5 bases and J by 5 bases, with 13 bases between the two germline ends. CDR1 and CDR2 from the germline V gene are MDHEN and SYDVKM. Profiled with immunoSEQ multiplex PCR; TCRdb holds only in-frame clones, not every one. The sample includes about 330,000 clones, approximately 92% seen only once; the top ten take less than 20%. Sample: PBMCs or T cells enriched from blood (not recorded which). The V call is TRBV28, the J call TRBJ2-7; a weak D match, TRBD1 (6 bases). The source is a woman in her twenties or thirties who had recovered from COVID-19. The CDR3 sequence: CASSDHRDHEQYF. The CDR3 DNA is TGTGCCAGCAGTGATCACAGGGATCACGAGCAGTACTTC.